These 3 T cell receptor beta chains originate from one sample sequenced in a study of blood T cell repertoires in COVID-19. TCRdb's copy holds only in-frame clones and misses some; the assay was immunoSEQ multiplex PCR. The data show approximately 250,000 clones, nearly 85% seen once. Sequenced sample: peripheral blood. The receptors were sampled from a human donor in a cohort sampled during active COVID-19.

The chain recombines TRBV12-3 or TRBV12-4 with TRBJ2-7; D gene ambiguous. V dropped 6 bases and J dropped 3 bases, with 12 bases sitting between them. This CDR3 is built from 13 residues. This CDR3 is CASSRWAGYEQYF. Written as DNA, the CDR3 is TGTGCCAGCAGCCGCTGGGCTGGCTACGAGCAGTACTTC.

Concerning this clone itself: Compared with germline, one end of the junction differs, possibly owing to a read error. The chain couples TRBV10-1 to TRBJ1-4, with D possibly matching TRBD1 (6 bases). The CDR3 has 15 amino acids. Germline V gene lookup returns CDR1 WNHNN and CDR2 SYGVQD (reference sequence). The DNA of the CDR3 is TGCACCAGCAGTGAAGGTCGGGGGGCAGGTGAAAAACTGTTTTTT. Amino acids: CTSSEGRGAGEKLFF.

The chain is built from TRBV5-1 and TRBJ2-7, with 10 bases matching TRBD1. CDR1 is SGHRS, CDR2 YFSETQ, per germline. This CDR3 is built from 14 residues. V lost 4 bases to trimming and J lost 5 bases; unmatched junction nucleotides: 6. CDR3 nucleotide sequence: TGCGCCAGCAGCATGGGACAGGGGATGAACGAGCAGTACTTC. Amino acids: CASSMGQGMNEQYF.